This T cell receptor (beta chain) was sequenced for a study of Ad26.COV2.S vaccination and SARS-CoV-2 variants. Looking at the study overall: Intramuscular Ad26.COV2.S doses were given once or twice, 56 days apart.

The treatment is: 19 received Ad26.COV2.S at low or high dose, single or two shots; 5 received placebo; per-sample allocation not given. Sampling occurred on day 63 after the first vaccine or placebo injection. Wuhan-strain spike was delivered by a replication-incompetent Ad26 vector. CDR3 length equals 12 residues. V gave up 6 bases and J gave up 7 bases, with 15 bases separating them. The germline CDR1 and CDR2 sequences are SQVTM and ANQGSEA. The protocol was immunoSEQ multiplex PCR, while the TCRdb copy is restricted to in-frame clones and leaves out a portion. Among 430,000 or so clones listed, about nine tenths were seen once.

This specimen consisted of peripheral blood, obtained in a trial of Ad26.COV2.S vaccine versus placebo. The clonotype originates from a person between 18 and 65 years old who received the Ad26.COV2.S COVID-19 vaccine or a placebo. V gene TRBV29-1 combines with J gene TRBJ1-2; possible D gene TRBD1, 5 bases. CDR3 bases: TGCAGCGTCAACCCTGGACATGCTGGCTACACCTTC. Its protein product is CSVNPGHAGYTF.